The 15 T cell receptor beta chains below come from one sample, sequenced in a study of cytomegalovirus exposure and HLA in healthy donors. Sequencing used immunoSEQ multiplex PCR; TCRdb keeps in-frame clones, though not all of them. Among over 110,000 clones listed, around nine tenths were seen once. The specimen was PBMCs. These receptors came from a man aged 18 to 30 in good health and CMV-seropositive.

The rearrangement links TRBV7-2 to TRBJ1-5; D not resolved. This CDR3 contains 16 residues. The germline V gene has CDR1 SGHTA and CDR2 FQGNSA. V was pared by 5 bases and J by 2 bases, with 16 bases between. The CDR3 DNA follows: TGTGCCAGCAGCACTTACAGCCAGTTGGGCAATCAGCCCCAGCATTTT. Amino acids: CASSTYSQLGNQPQHF.

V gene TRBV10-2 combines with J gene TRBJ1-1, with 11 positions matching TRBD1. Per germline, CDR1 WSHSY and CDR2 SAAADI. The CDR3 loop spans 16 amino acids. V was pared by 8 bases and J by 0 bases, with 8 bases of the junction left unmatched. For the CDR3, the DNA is TGCGCCAGCGTCGGGACAGGGGGGGCCTTGAACACTGAAGCTTTCTTT. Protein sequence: CASVGTGGALNTEAFF.

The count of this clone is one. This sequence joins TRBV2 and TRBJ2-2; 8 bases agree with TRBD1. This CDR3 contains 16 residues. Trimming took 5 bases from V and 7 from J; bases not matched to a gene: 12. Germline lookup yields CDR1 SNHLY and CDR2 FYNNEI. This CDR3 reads CASSNGGRGHGGELFF. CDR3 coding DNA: TGTGCCAGCAGTAACGGTGGCAGGGGGCATGGCGGGGAGCTGTTTTTT.

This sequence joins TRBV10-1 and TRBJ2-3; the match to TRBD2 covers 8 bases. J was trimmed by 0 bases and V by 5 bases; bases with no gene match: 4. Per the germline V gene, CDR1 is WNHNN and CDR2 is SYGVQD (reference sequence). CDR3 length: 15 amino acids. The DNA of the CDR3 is TGCGCCAGCAGTTTACTAGCGGTTAGCACAGATACGCAGTATTTT. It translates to CASSLLAVSTDTQYF.

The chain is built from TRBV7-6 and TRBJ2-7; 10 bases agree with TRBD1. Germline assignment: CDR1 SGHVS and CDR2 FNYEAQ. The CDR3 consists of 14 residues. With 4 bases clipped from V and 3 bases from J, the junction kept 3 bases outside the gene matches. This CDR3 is CASSSGQGVYEQYF. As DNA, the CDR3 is TGTGCCAGCAGCTCCGGACAGGGGGTCTACGAGCAGTACTTC. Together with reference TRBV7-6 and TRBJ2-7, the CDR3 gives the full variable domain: GAGVSQSPRYKVTKRGQDVALRCDPISGHVSLYWYRQALGQGPEFLTYFNYEAQQDKSGLPNDRFSAERPEGSISTLTIQRTEQRDSAMYRCASSSGQGVYEQYFGPGTRLTVT.

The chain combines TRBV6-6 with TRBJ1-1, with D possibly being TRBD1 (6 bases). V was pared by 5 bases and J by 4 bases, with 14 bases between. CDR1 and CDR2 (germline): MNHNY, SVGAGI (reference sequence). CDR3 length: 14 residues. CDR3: CASSPGGGGTEAFF. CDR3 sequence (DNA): TGTGCCAGCAGTCCCGGAGGGGGGGGCACTGAAGCTTTCTTT.

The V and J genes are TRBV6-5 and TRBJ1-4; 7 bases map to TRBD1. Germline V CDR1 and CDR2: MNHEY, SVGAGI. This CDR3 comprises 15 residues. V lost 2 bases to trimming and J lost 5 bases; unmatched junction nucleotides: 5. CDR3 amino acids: CASSYDTGVNEKLFF. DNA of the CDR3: TGTGCCAGCAGTTACGACACAGGGGTGAATGAAAAACTGTTTTTT.

The chain's CDR3 is CASRYRENSNQPQHF. The CDR3 DNA is TGTGCCAGCAGGTACAGGGAGAATAGCAATCAGCCCCAGCATTTT. The chain employs TRBV6-6 and TRBJ1-5, with a weak D call TRBD1 (6 bases). Germline assignment: CDR1 MNHNY and CDR2 SVGAGI (reference sequence). The V end was cut by 6 bases, the J end by 0 bases, with 12 bases between. The CDR3 consists of 15 residues.

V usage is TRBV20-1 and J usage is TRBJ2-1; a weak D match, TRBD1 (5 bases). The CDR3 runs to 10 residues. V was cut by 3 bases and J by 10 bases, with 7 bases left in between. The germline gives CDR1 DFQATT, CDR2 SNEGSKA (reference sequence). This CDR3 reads CSARDIEQFF. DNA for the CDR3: TGCAGTGCTAGGGACATAGAGCAGTTCTTC.

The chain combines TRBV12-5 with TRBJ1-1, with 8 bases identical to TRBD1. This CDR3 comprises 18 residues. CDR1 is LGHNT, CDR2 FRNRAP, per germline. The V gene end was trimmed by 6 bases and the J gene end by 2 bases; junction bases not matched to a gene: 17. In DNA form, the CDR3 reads TGTGCTAGTGGACTAAAACTCCCGTTACAGGGGGATAACACTGAAGCTTTCTTT. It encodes CASGLKLPLQGDNTEAFF.

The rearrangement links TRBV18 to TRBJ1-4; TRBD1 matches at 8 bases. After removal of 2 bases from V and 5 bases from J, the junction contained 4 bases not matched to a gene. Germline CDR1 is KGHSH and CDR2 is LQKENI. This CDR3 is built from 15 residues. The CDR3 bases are TGTGCCAGCTCACCATCGCGGACAGGGAATGAAAAACTGTTTTTT. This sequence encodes CASSPSRTGNEKLFF.

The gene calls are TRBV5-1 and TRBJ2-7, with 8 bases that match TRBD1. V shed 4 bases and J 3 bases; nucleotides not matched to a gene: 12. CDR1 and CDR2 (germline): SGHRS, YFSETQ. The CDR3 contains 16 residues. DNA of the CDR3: TGCGCCAGCAGCGCCGGGACAGGTTTGGTCGGCTACGAGCAGTACTTC. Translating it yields CASSAGTGLVGYEQYF.

The CDR3 DNA reads TGCGCCAGCAGCGCGGGTCCGGGACAGGGGACCTACGAGCAGTACTTC. Its translation: CASSAGPGQGTYEQYF. The V call is TRBV5-1, the J call TRBJ2-7; 10 nucleotides match TRBD1. CDR1 and CDR2 from the germline V gene are SGHRS and YFSETQ. The CDR3 length is 16 residues. J lost 2 bases, V lost 4 bases, and 9 bases had no gene match.

The DNA of the CDR3 is TGCAGCGTCACACAGGGGGCCTATGGCTACACCTTC. It encodes CSVTQGAYGYTF. V and J are TRBV29-1 and TRBJ1-2; TRBD1 agrees at 9 bases. After removal of 6 bases from V and 4 bases from J, the junction contained 3 bases not matched to a gene. Germline-derived CDR1 and CDR2 are SQVTM and ANQGSEA. The length of the CDR3 is 12 residues.

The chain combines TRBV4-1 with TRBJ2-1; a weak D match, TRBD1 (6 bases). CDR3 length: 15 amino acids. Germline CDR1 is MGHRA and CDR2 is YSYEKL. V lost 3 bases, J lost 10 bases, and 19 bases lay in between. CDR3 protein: CASSHDGQKGGEQFF. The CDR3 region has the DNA TGCGCCAGCAGCCACGACGGGCAAAAAGGGGGAGAGCAGTTCTTC.